These 27 T cell receptor beta chains were sequenced from one sample in a study of shared clonotypes between healthy human individuals. This table comes from immunoSEQ multiplex PCR, and its TCRdb copy is limited to in-frame clones, with some not included. The sample lists about 1.1 million clones; about 80% were seen once. Sequencing was done on a sample of memory CD4+ T cells from PBMCs. As for subset: CD45RA-negative fraction. The receptors were sampled from a man aged 18 to 30 in good health. Some clones in this sample may be carry-over from other donors' samples.

V gene TRBV7-8 combines with J gene TRBJ2-7; 7 positions match TRBD1. This CDR3 is built from 16 residues. V lost 0 bases to trimming and J lost 5 bases; unmatched junction nucleotides: 10. CDR1 and CDR2 (germline): SGHVS, FQNEAQ. CDR3 DNA sequence: TGTGCCAGCAGCTTAGCGTGGACAGGAGGCGCGGACGAGCAGTACTTC. This translates into CASSLAWTGGADEQYF.

This sequence joins TRBV7-9 and TRBJ2-1, with TRBD2 as a possible D gene (6 bases). Germline lookup yields CDR1 SEHNR and CDR2 FQNEAQ (reference sequence). Trimming removed 5 bases from V and 6 bases from J, with 14 bases in between. The CDR3 is made up of 14 amino acids. The CDR3 nucleotides are TGTGCCAGCAGCCCCCGTCGGGAGAGCAATGAGCAGTTCTTC. This encodes CASSPRRESNEQFF.

The chain recombines TRBV6-1 with TRBJ1-4; 11 positions match TRBD1. CDR1 MNHNS and CDR2 SASEGT come from the germline V gene. With V trimmed by 6 bases and J by 4 bases, 4 bases remained unmatched. The CDR3 sequence is 15 residues long. The DNA for the CDR3 is TGTGCCAGCAGGGGACAGGGGGGAAATAATGAAAAACTGTTTTTT. As protein: CASRGQGGNNEKLFF.

Concerning this clone itself: This sample includes further DNA sequences coding for the same CDR3. The V call is TRBV7-3, the J call TRBJ2-1; 10 positions match TRBD2. V lost 5 bases, J lost 4 bases, and 5 bases stayed unmatched. From germline, CDR1 is SGHTA and CDR2 FQGTGA. The CDR3 totals 15 residues. This CDR3 is CASSPLAGSYNEQFF. DNA for the CDR3: TGTGCCAGCAGCCCACTAGCGGGATCGTACAATGAGCAGTTCTTC.

V and J are TRBV5-8 and TRBJ2-2; D not certain. CDR3 length: 17 residues. Germline-derived CDR1 and CDR2 are SGHTS and YDEGEE. V lost 3 bases, J lost 6 bases, and 21 bases lay in between. The CDR3: CASSSFSTSLVPGELFF. DNA of the CDR3: TGTGCCAGCAGCTCTTTTTCGACCTCACTGGTCCCCGGGGAGCTGTTTTTT.

The chain uses TRBV11-2 and TRBJ2-1; perhaps TRBD1 as D (6 bases). Per germline, CDR1 SGHAT and CDR2 FQNNGV. The germline V and J ends were trimmed by 0 bases and 5 bases, with 26 bases remaining between them. The CDR3 has 20 amino acids. CDR3 loop: CASSLDAQGRGYMGHNEQFF. The CDR3 DNA reads as TGTGCCAGCAGCTTAGATGCGCAGGGAAGGGGGTACATGGGGCACAATGAGCAGTTCTTC.

A note on this clone: The sample carries other DNA sequences with the same CDR3. This chain links TRBV10-3 with TRBJ2-7, with D hard to call. The CDR3 is made up of 13 amino acids. CDR1 and CDR2 (germline): ENHRY, SYGVKD. Trimming took 4 bases from V and 1 from J, leaving 8 bases between them. Here the CDR3 DNA reads TGTGCCATCAGTGTATCACAGTCCTACGAGCAGTACTTC. This sequence encodes CAISVSQSYEQYF.

Concerning this clone: Other DNA sequences of this sample code for an identical CDR3. This sequence joins TRBV2 and TRBJ1-5, with 12 nucleotides matching TRBD1. Germline CDR1 reads SNHLY; CDR2 reads FYNNEI. V lost 6 bases and J lost 3; bases outside the gene matches: 3. The CDR3 spans 15 residues. The CDR3 DNA reads TGTGCCAGCAGCGGGACAGGGGGCTACAATCAGCCCCAGCATTTT. Its translation is CASSGTGGYNQPQHF.

The chain recombines TRBV19 with TRBJ2-5; 7 bases fit TRBD2. Trimming removed 2 bases from V and 4 bases from J; junction bases left unmatched: 22. The CDR3 is 20 amino acids. CDR1 and CDR2 from the germline V gene are LNHDA and SQIVND (reference sequence). The CDR3 DNA follows: TGTGCCAGTAGTATACGGGGACGGGAGGCGCTCCCACAGAGCCCAGAGACCCAGTACTTC. Residues: CASSIRGREALPQSPETQYF.

This chain joins TRBV7-2 and TRBJ2-4; maybe TRBD1 (5 bases). Germline V gene sequence: CDR1 SGHTA, CDR2 FQGNSA. V was trimmed by 1 base and J by 5 bases, leaving 6 bases between them. This CDR3 is 13 amino acids long. The CDR3 DNA sequence: TGTGCCAGCAGCTTAGTCAGGGAAAACATTCAGTACTTC. This gives the protein CASSLVRENIQYF.

V gene TRBV28 combines with J gene TRBJ1-1; perhaps TRBD1 as D (6 bases). The CDR3 consists of 17 residues. CDR1 is MDHEN, CDR2 SYDVKM, per germline. Trimming pared 6 bases from V and 0 bases from J, leaving 20 bases between. The CDR3 nucleotides read TGTGCCAGCAGCTATTACGGACAGCGACTTTTGAACACTGAAGCTTTCTTT. It yields the protein CASSYYGQRLLNTEAFF.

The CDR3 is CASTGRGYEQYF. The CDR3 DNA sequence: TGTGCCAGTACCGGGAGGGGCTACGAGCAGTACTTC. The V call is TRBV28, the J call TRBJ2-7, with TRBD2 matching 8 bases. This CDR3 has 12 amino acids. The V and J ends lost 9 bases and 3 bases, in that order; junction bases with no gene match: 4. Germline CDR1 reads MDHEN; CDR2 reads SYDVKM.

The chain combines TRBV11-2 with TRBJ2-1; no firm D call. The CDR3 contains 13 residues. Deletions cut 1 base from V and 7 bases from J, with 8 bases between. Looked up from germline, CDR1 is SGHAT and CDR2 is FQNNGV. CDR3 in amino acids: CASSLVSQNEQFF. For the CDR3, the DNA is TGTGCCAGCAGCTTAGTTTCCCAAAATGAGCAGTTCTTC. Variable domain in full (rest from reference TRBV11-2 and TRBJ2-1): EAGVAQSPRYKIIEKRQSVAFWCNPISGHATLYWYQQILGQGPKLLIQFQNNGVVDDSQLPKDRFSAERLKGVDSTLKIQPAKLEDSAVYLCASSLVSQNEQFFGPGTRLTVL.

This clone was recorded at least ten times. This chain links TRBV6-1 with TRBJ2-2; weak D call: TRBD1 (6 bases). The germline V and J ends were trimmed by 7 bases and 3 bases, with 15 bases remaining between them. The CDR3 contains 15 residues. The germline V gene has CDR1 MNHNS and CDR2 SASEGT. The CDR3 nucleotides are TGTGCCAGCATGCAGGCCAGGGGATACACCGGGGAGCTGTTTTTT. It specifies CASMQARGYTGELFF.

This chain links TRBV5-6 with TRBJ2-5; 9 positions agree with TRBD1. V trimming: 1 base; J trimming: 5 bases; junction bases outside the gene matches: 6. Germline V gene sequence: CDR1 SGHDT, CDR2 YYEEEE. This CDR3 comprises 15 residues. The CDR3 sequence is CASSLWGQGTETQYF. As DNA, the CDR3 is TGTGCCAGCAGCTTGTGGGGACAGGGAACCGAGACCCAGTACTTC.

The J gene is TRBJ1-4, the V gene TRBV5-1; 10 nucleotides line up with TRBD1. The J segment lost 4 bases and the V segment lost 4 bases, leaving 1 base of the junction unmatched. The CDR3 spans 14 residues. From germline, CDR1 is SGHRS and CDR2 YFSETQ. CDR3 sequence (DNA): TGCGCCAGCAGCCGGGACAGGGGTAATGAAAAACTGTTTTTT. Protein product: CASSRDRGNEKLFF.

The chain combines TRBV7-3 with TRBJ1-1; 9 bases agree with TRBD1. This CDR3 spans 15 amino acids. V was clipped by 3 bases and J by 4 bases; unmatched bases: 6. CDR1 SGHTA and CDR2 FQGTGA come from the germline V gene. The CDR3 region is CASSLGTGLGTEAFF. The CDR3 DNA is TGTGCCAGCAGCTTGGGGACAGGGCTTGGCACTGAAGCTTTCTTT.

The chain carries TRBV5-4 and TRBJ2-1, with D hard to call. The CDR3 totals 17 residues. Germline V gene sequence: CDR1 SGHNT, CDR2 YYREEE (reference sequence). V shed 3 bases and J shed 6 bases, with 22 bases lying between them. The CDR3 sequence: CASSYATASGPRNEQFF. The CDR3 DNA sequence: TGTGCCAGCAGCTACGCGACCGCCTCCGGACCCCGCAATGAGCAGTTCTTC.

The chain couples TRBV5-1 to TRBJ2-3; 7 bases are a match to TRBD1. Per germline, CDR1 SGHRS and CDR2 YFSETQ. The CDR3 length is 14 residues. The V gene end was trimmed by 4 bases and the J gene end by 6 bases; junction bases not matched to a gene: 8. The CDR3 coding sequence is TGCGCCAGCAGCATGACAGGGAGAGGGGATACGCAGTATTTT. This sequence encodes CASSMTGRGDTQYF. Filled out from reference TRBV5-1 and TRBJ2-3, the complete variable domain reads KAGVTQTPRYLIKTRGQQVTLSCSPISGHRSVSWYQQTPGQGLQFLFEYFSETQRNKGNFPGRFSGRQFSNSRSEMNVSTLELGDSALYLCASSMTGRGDTQYFGPGTRLTVL.

This chain links TRBV30 with TRBJ1-6; unclear D gene. CDR3 size: 14 residues. Germline V lookup: CDR1 GTSNPN, CDR2 SVGIG (reference sequence). The germline V and J ends were trimmed by 1 base and 7 bases, with 11 bases remaining between them. The CDR3 sequence: CAWSAETGNSPLHF. The CDR3 DNA reads TGTGCCTGGAGTGCCGAGACGGGGAATTCACCCCTCCACTTT.

Concerning this clone: The same CDR3 also results from other DNA sequences found in this sample. The V gene is TRBV5-4, the J gene TRBJ2-5; tentatively, D is TRBD1 or TRBD2 (6 bases each). Germline lookup yields CDR1 SGHNT and CDR2 YYREEE (reference sequence). V lost 1 base and J lost 3, with 7 bases in between. This CDR3 has 13 residues. Here the CDR3 DNA reads TGTGCCAGCAGCTTGAGGGGGGAAGAGACCCAGTACTTC. Encoded protein: CASSLRGEETQYF. Looking up the rest from reference TRBV5-4 and TRBJ2-5 gives the full variable domain: ETGVTQSPTHLIKTRGQQVTLRCSSQSGHNTVSWYQQALGQGPQFIFQYYREEENGRGNFPPRFSGLQFPNYSSELNVNALELDDSALYLCASSLRGEETQYFGPGTRLLVL.

The chain has TRBV28 and TRBJ2-3; D tentatively reads TRBD1 or TRBD2 (6 bases each). Trimming stripped 6 bases from V and 3 bases from J, with 16 bases between. There are 15 residues in the CDR3. The germline V gene has CDR1 MDHEN and CDR2 SYDVKM. The CDR3: CASSGSTGRTDTQYF. DNA for the CDR3: TGTGCCAGCAGCGGTTCCACAGGGAGGACAGATACGCAGTATTTT.

As DNA, the CDR3 is TGTGCCAGCAGTTTCGGGACAGGGCCAGATACGCAGTATTTT. Translated: CASSFGTGPDTQYF. This chain uses TRBV27 with TRBJ2-3; TRBD1 matches 9 bases. CDR1 and CDR2 (germline): MNHEY, SMNVEV (reference sequence). V trimming: 3 bases; J trimming: 4 bases; junction bases outside the gene matches: 2. CDR3 length equals 14 residues.

This clone appeared a few times. The V and J genes are TRBV28 and TRBJ2-7; a possible D gene is TRBD2 (5 bases). The germline V and J ends were trimmed by 3 bases and 9 bases, with 9 bases remaining between them. The CDR3 runs 11 residues. Per the germline V gene, CDR1 is MDHEN and CDR2 is SYDVKM. CDR3 DNA sequence: TGTGCCAGCAGTTTTCGAGGGCTGCAGTACTTC. Its protein product is CASSFRGLQYF.

As for this clone: The sample contains more than one DNA sequence encoding this CDR3. CDR3: CASSMMGGTEAFF. CDR3 DNA: TGTGCCAGTAGTATGATGGGTGGCACTGAAGCTTTCTTT. The chain uses TRBV19 and TRBJ1-1, with D uncertain. Germline lookup yields CDR1 LNHDA and CDR2 SQIVND (reference sequence). This CDR3 is built from 13 residues. The V end lost 3 bases, the J end lost 4 bases, and 9 bases lay between the germline ends.

The chain is built from TRBV7-3 and TRBJ2-2; possibly TRBD2 for D (5 bases). Between the trimmed V and J ends, which lost 4 bases and 8 bases, there was a span of 17 bases. The CDR3 runs to 15 residues. Per the germline V gene, CDR1 is SGHTA and CDR2 is FQGTGA. Written as DNA, the CDR3 is TGTGCCAGCAGCTCTCGGACTCTCCTAGGAGGGGAGCTGTTTTTT. It encodes CASSSRTLLGGELFF.

The rearrangement links TRBV28 to TRBJ1-1; no clear D. Germline V gene lookup returns CDR1 MDHEN and CDR2 SYDVKM. This CDR3 has 14 residues. V was shortened by 3 bases and J by 4 bases, with 12 bases between the two germline ends. The CDR3 region has the DNA TGTGCCAGCAGTTTGAGACGGGGAGGCACTGAAGCTTTCTTT. Translation: CASSLRRGGTEAFF. The full variable domain, in which reference TRBV28 and TRBJ1-1 provide the parts outside the CDR3, is DVKVTQSSRYLVKRTGEKVFLECVQDMDHENMFWYRQDPGLGLRLIYFSYDVKMKEKGDIPEGYSVSREKKERFSLILESASTNQTSMYLCASSLRRGGTEAFFGQGTRLTVV.